This T cell receptor (beta chain) came from a study of beta chain features in type 1 diabetes. General study points: Shortening of TCRB CDR3s, moderate but significant, appeared in all four CD4+ subsets of Type 1 diabetes patients.

A note on this clone: Antigen specificity is unknown.

The entirety of the isolated RNA underwent reverse transcription, so expressed TCRB transcripts were sequenced. The protocol was immunoSEQ multiplex PCR, while the TCRdb copy is restricted to in-frame clones and leaves out a portion. The table lists 600,000 to 700,000 clones, around an eighth of them singletons. Germline CDR1 is SGHRS and CDR2 is YFSETQ. The CDR3 runs to 16 residues. The V and J ends lost 0 bases and 5 bases, in that order; junction bases with no gene match: 10. This TCR derives from a man aged 18 to 35 with type 1 diabetes. The sample was naive CD4+ T cells from blood. The chain links TRBV5-1 to TRBJ1-1; 7 positions agree with TRBD1. CDR3 nucleotide sequence: TGCGCCAGCAGCTTGGAGGTCGAGGGGGCGCTGACTGAAGCTTTCTTT. This gives the protein CASSLEVEGALTEAFF.